A selection of T cell receptor delta chains follows, all from one sample in a study of Vδ1+ human thymocytes. TCRdb repeated clone calling on the multiplex PCR reads with CATT. The repertoire has more than 25,000 delta-chain clones, under 8% of them found once; the top ten carry 0.85% to 1%. Source material: Vdelta1+ gamma-delta thymocytes from the thymus. The receptors come from a girl less than two years old who had congenital heart surgery. Each CDR3 is given without its conserved first and last residue. A D gene is named only where the DNA matches it firmly.

j_gene	d_gene	v_gene	CDR3aa
TRDJ1	NA	TRDV1	ALGAFLPETLGDHRYTDKLI
TRDJ1	NA	TRDV1	ALGSHRKFPGYTDKLI
TRDJ1	TRDD3	TRDV1	ALGDLHPVLGDTPSGLI
TRDJ1	NA	TRDV1	ALGEQRGADKLI
TRDJ1	TRDD3	TRDV1	ALGGITSWGIFPYTDKLI
TRDJ1	NA	TRDV1	ALGEVKGVLILKNTDKLI
TRDJ1	TRDD3	TRDV1	ALGYFNLGDTHPGDFDKLI
TRDJ1	TRDD3	TRDV1	ALGELSPTTGGYGYTDKLI
TRDJ1	TRDD3	TRDV1	ALGEWVQGPRTKLGDTRTDKLI
TRDJ1	TRDD3	TRDV1	ALGENLPTGGYGGTDKLI
TRDJ1	NA	TRDV1	ALGDTAPSGGDLRYTDKPI
TRDJ1	TRDD3	TRDV1	ALGEKVLGDNTDKLI
TRDJ1	NA	TRDV1	ALGKLPAKLI
TRDJ1	TRDD3	TRDV1	ALGEFAPGLPDQLGDRFTDKLI